These 9 T cell receptor beta chains share one sample of origin, sequenced in a study of beta chain features in type 1 diabetes. Every isolated RNA sample was fully reverse transcribed, so sequencing captured expressed TCRB transcripts. Profiling relied on immunoSEQ multiplex PCR, and the TCRdb table lists in-frame clones only, not all of them. The data show 150,000 to 180,000 clones, about 8.1% seen once. The sample consisted of central memory CD4+ T cells from blood. These receptors were obtained from a man aged 18-30 years in good health.

The chain is built from TRBV5-4 and TRBJ1-2, with D unresolved. The length of the CDR3 is 13 residues. Looked up from germline, CDR1 is SGHNT and CDR2 is YYREEE (reference sequence). V lost 2 bases to trimming and J lost 8 bases, with 13 bases between them. The CDR3 loop is CASSFLPTEGYTF. In DNA form, the CDR3 reads TGTGCCAGCAGCTTTCTACCTACGGAGGGCTACACCTTC.

V usage is TRBV7-9 and J usage is TRBJ2-3; 8 bases agree with TRBD2. The CDR3 extends over 16 amino acids. Per germline, CDR1 SEHNR and CDR2 FQNEAQ (reference sequence). The trim removed 5 bases at V and 1 base at J, leaving 8 bases unmatched. CDR3 sequence (DNA): TGTGCCAGCAGCATGCCACTGACTAGCGGCACAGATACGCAGTATTTT. It codes for CASSMPLTSGTDTQYF.

The chain employs TRBV5-1 and TRBJ1-1, with D tentatively TRBD1 (5 bases). With 1 base removed from V and 0 bases from J, the gap between germline ends came to 7 bases. The CDR3 is 14 amino acids. Germline CDR1 and CDR2: SGHRS and YFSETQ. CDR3 protein: CASSLSQVNTEAFF. Written as DNA, the CDR3 is TGCGCCAGCAGCTTGTCACAGGTGAACACTGAAGCTTTCTTT.

This clone was counted between two and nine times. The chain has TRBV28 and TRBJ1-1; D not resolved. Trimming took off 2 bases at V and 6 bases at J, with 13 bases between the two ends. Germline CDR1 is MDHEN and CDR2 is SYDVKM. The CDR3 spans 14 residues. The chain's CDR3 is CASSLKGHGAEAFF. The CDR3, as DNA: TGTGCCAGCAGTTTAAAAGGCCACGGAGCTGAAGCTTTCTTT.

A few counts support this clone. The V and J genes are TRBV4-3 and TRBJ1-4; the match to TRBD1 covers 8 bases. The CDR3 spans 16 residues. Germline CDR1 LGHNA, CDR2 YSLEER. J gave up 7 bases and V 4 bases, and 11 bases lay outside the gene matches. CDR3 bases: TGCGCCAGCAGCCTCAGTCTGACAGGGGAACCTGAAAAACTGTTTTTT. It codes for CASSLSLTGEPEKLFF.

This clone showed up many times. The chain is built from TRBV15 and TRBJ2-4, with 10 bases identical to TRBD1. Germline CDR1 and CDR2: LNHNV and YYDKDF (reference sequence). The CDR3 totals 17 residues. V was clipped by 0 bases and J by 9 bases; unmatched bases: 11. CDR3 residues: CATSRDLRQGAQGIQYF. CDR3 nucleotides: TGTGCCACCAGCAGAGATTTAAGACAGGGGGCGCAAGGCATTCAGTACTTC.

This clone was seen only a few times. The chain has TRBV5-1 and TRBJ2-3; 7 positions agree with TRBD1. The CDR3 covers 17 residues. With 3 bases clipped from V and 4 bases from J, the junction kept 14 bases outside the gene matches. Germline V CDR1 and CDR2: SGHRS, YFSETQ. The CDR3 DNA reads TGCGCCAGCAGCTGGGCGGGCGCAGGGGGTTCTTCAGATACGCAGTATTTT. It codes for CASSWAGAGGSSDTQYF.

The table lists this clone with a few counts. This rearrangement joins TRBV14 to TRBJ2-5, with 12 nucleotides matching TRBD2. Germline V lookup: CDR1 SGHDN, CDR2 FVKESK. V lost 1 base, J lost 14 bases, and 8 bases stayed unmatched. CDR3 length equals 14 residues. CDR3 nucleotide sequence: TGTGCCAGCAGCCAAGTATCTAGCGGGAGGGAAATATACTTC. This sequence encodes CASSQVSSGREIYF.

The chain couples TRBV7-3 to TRBJ2-1, with TRBD1 matching over 11 bases. The ends lost 5 bases at V and 6 bases at J; junction bases unmatched: 6. CDR1 SGHTA and CDR2 FQGTGA come from the germline V gene. The CDR3 covers 15 residues. The CDR3 loop is CASSPPGQGVNEQFF. The CDR3, as DNA: TGTGCCAGCAGCCCCCCGGGACAGGGGGTCAATGAGCAGTTCTTC.